This T cell receptor beta chain came from a study of identical twins. With 1 base clipped from V and 9 bases from J, the junction kept 7 bases outside the gene matches. This CDR3 contains 14 residues. Germline CDR1 and CDR2: SGHRS and YFSETQ. TCRdb redid the calling of the 5' RACE reads with MiXCR, one entry per CDR3 protein. The table includes hundreds of thousands of distinct CDR3 sequences, around 22% detected once. This sample also belongs to another study, concerning yellow fever vaccine responses in identical twins.

Sequencing input: CD4+ T cells sorted from blood. The receptor was derived from a woman under 30 in good health. The chain has TRBV5-1 and TRBJ2-1; 7 bases line up with TRBD1. The CDR3: CASSLSRGISEQFF. The CDR3 DNA sequence: TGCGCCAGCAGCTTGTCCAGGGGGATTAGTGAGCAGTTCTTC.